This T cell receptor beta chain was profiled in a study of blood T cells in healthy people across ages. Regarding the study as a whole: TCR beta diversity, measured per million T cells, fell in a roughly linear way with age.

Note on this clonotype: Antigen specificity is unknown.

A second about 7 to 11 cycle PCR used barcoded and J-beta primers. TCRdb reprocessed the 5' RACE reads with MiXCR, giving one entry per CDR3 protein. Among around 1,600,000 distinct CDR3 sequences, under 55% were seen once, and the ten largest hold about 4%. Trimming took off 2 bases at V and 4 bases at J, with 15 bases between the two ends. Per the germline V gene, CDR1 is MNHNS and CDR2 is SASEGT. The CDR3 sequence is 15 residues long. The receptor was isolated from a woman under 30 in good health. The rearrangement joins TRBV6-1 to TRBJ2-7; the D gene could be TRBD1 or TRBD2 (5 bases each). The sequencing sample was made of blood. The CDR3 protein is CASSEPGAGRYEQYF. The CDR3 DNA reads TGTGCCAGCAGTGAACCCGGGGCAGGAAGGTACGAGCAGTACTTC.